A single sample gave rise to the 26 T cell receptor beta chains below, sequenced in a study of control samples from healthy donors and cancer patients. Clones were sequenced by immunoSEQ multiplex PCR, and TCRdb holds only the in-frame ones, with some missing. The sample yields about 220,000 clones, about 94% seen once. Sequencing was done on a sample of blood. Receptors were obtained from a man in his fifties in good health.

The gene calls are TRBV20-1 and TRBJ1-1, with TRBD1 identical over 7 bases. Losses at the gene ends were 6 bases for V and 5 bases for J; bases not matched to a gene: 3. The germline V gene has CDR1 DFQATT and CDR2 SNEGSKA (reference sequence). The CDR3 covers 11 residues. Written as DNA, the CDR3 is TGCAGTGCCACGACAGGGACTGAAGCTTTCTTT. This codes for CSATTGTEAFF.

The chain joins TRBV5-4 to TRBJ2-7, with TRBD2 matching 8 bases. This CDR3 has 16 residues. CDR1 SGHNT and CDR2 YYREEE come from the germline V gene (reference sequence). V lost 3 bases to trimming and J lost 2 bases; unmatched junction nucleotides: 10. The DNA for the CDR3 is TGTGCCAGCAGCTCCCACTCCCGCGGGGGGCCCTACGAGCAGTACTTC. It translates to CASSSHSRGGPYEQYF.

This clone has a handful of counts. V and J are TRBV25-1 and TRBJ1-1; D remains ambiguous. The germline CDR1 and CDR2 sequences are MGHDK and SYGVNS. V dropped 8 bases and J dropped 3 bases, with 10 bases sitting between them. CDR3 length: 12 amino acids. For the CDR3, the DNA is TGTGCCAGCGGAACAACGTACACTGAAGCTTTCTTT. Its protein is CASGTTYTEAFF.

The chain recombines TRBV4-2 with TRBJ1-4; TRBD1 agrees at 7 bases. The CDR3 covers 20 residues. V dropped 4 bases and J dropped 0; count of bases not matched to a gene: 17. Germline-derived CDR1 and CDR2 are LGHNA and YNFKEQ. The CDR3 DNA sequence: TGTGCCAGCAGCCCTACCGAGATAGGGGGCCTTGACTCAACTAATGAAAAACTGTTTTTT. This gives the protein CASSPTEIGGLDSTNEKLFF.

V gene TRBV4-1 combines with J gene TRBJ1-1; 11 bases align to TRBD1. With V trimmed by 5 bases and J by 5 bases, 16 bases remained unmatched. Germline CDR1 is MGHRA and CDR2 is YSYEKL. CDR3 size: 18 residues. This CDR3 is CASSSTTQDRGRRTEAFF. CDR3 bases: TGCGCCAGCAGCTCCACGACCCAGGACAGGGGGCGTAGGACTGAAGCTTTCTTT.

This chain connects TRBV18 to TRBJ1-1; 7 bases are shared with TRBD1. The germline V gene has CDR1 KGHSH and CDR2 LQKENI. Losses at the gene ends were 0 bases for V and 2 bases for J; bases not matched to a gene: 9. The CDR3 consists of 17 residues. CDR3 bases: TGTGCCAGCTCACCACCCTCGGCAGGGGGATATAACACTGAAGCTTTCTTT. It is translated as CASSPPSAGGYNTEAFF.

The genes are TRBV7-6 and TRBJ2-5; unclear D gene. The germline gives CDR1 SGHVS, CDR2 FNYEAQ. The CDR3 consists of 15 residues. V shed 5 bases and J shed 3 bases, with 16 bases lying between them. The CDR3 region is CASSTHRGVKETQYF. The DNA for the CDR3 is TGTGCCAGCAGCACCCACAGAGGTGTAAAAGAGACCCAGTACTTC.

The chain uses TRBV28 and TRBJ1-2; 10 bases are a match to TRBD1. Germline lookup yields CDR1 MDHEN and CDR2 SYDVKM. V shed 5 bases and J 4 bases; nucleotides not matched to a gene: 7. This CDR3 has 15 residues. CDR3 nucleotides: TGTGCCAGCAGTCACCCGGGACAGGGGTCCTATGGCTACACCTTC. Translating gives CASSHPGQGSYGYTF.

The CDR3 protein is CASSFQQGLEQYF. In DNA form, the CDR3 reads TGTGCCAGCAGCTTCCAACAGGGTTTAGAGCAGTACTTC. The genes are TRBV7-9 and TRBJ2-7, with D possibly TRBD1 on 6 matching bases. V lost 3 bases and J 7 bases, leaving 13 bases between the germline ends. Looked up from germline, CDR1 is SEHNR and CDR2 is FQNEAQ (reference sequence). The CDR3 is 13 amino acids.

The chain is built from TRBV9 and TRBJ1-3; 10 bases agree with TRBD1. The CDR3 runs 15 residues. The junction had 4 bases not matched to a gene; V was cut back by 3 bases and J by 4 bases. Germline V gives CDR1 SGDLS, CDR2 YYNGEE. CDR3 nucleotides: TGTGCCAGCAGCGATAGGACAGGGGGAGGAAACACCATATATTTT. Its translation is CASSDRTGGGNTIYF.

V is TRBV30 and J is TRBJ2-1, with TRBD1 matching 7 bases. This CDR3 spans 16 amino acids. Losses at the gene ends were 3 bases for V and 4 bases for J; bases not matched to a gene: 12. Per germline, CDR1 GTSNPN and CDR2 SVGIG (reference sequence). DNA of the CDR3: TGTGCCTGGAGAAGAGGCCCGGGGACAGCATACAATGAGCAGTTCTTC. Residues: CAWRRGPGTAYNEQFF.

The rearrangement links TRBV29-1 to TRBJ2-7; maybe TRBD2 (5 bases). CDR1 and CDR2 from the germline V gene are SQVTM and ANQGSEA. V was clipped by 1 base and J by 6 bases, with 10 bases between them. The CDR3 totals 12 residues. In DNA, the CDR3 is TGCAGCGTTGAAGGAGGGTACTCCGAGCAGTACTTC. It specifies CSVEGGYSEQYF.

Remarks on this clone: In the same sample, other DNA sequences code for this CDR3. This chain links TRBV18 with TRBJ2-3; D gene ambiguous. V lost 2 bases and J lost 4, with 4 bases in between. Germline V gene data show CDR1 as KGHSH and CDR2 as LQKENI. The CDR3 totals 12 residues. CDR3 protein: CASSPKADTQYF. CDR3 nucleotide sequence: TGTGCCAGCTCACCAAAGGCAGATACGCAGTATTTT.

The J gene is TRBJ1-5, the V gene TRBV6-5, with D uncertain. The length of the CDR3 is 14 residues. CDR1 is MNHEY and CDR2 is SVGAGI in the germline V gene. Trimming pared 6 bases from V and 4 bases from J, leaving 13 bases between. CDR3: CASSPSSANQPQHF. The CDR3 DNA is TGTGCCAGCAGCCCATCGTCGGCTAATCAGCCCCAGCATTTT.

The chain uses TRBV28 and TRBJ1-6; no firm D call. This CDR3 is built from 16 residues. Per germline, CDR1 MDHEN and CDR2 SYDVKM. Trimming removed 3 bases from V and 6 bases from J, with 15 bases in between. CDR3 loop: CASSFWEGSTNSPLHF. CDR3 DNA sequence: TGTGCCAGCAGTTTTTGGGAGGGTAGTACTAATTCACCCCTCCACTTT.

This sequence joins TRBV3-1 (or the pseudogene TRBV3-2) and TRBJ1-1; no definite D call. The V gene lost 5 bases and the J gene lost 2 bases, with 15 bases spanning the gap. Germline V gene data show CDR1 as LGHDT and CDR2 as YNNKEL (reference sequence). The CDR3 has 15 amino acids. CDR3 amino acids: CASSFDSRANTEAFF. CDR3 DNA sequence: TGTGCCAGCAGCTTTGATAGTAGGGCAAACACTGAAGCTTTCTTT.

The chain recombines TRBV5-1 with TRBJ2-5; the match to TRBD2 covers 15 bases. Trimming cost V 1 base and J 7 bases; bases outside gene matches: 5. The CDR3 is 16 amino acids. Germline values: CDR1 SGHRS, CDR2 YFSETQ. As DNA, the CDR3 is TGCGCCAGCAGCTTGCGGACTAGCGGGGGGGCCGGGACCCAGTACTTC. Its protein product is CASSLRTSGGAGTQYF.

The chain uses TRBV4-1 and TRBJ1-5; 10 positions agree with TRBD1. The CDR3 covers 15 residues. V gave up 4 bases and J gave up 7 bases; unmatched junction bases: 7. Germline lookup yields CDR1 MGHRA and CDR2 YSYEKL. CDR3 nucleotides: TGCGCCAGCAGCCGAGGGACAGGGGATGGACAGCCCCAGCATTTT. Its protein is CASSRGTGDGQPQHF.

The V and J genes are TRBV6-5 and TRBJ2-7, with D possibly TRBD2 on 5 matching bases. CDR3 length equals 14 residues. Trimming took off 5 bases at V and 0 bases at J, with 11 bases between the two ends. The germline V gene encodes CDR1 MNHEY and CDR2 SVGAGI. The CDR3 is CASSRGKISYEQYF. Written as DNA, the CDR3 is TGTGCCAGCAGTCGGGGAAAAATCTCCTACGAGCAGTACTTC.

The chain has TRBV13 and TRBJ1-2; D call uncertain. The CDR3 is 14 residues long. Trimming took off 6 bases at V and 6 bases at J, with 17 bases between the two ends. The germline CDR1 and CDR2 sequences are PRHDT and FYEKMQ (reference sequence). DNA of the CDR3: TGTGCCAGCAGGCCCCTCCGGGGTGGCGATGGCTACACCTTC. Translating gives CASRPLRGGDGYTF.

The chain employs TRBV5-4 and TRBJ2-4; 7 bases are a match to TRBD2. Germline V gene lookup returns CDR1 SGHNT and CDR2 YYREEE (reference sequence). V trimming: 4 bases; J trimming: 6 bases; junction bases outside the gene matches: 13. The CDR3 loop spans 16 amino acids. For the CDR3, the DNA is TGTGCCAGCAGCGGGGAGGGGTTCGGAAAGGGAAACATTCAGTACTTC. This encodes CASSGEGFGKGNIQYF.

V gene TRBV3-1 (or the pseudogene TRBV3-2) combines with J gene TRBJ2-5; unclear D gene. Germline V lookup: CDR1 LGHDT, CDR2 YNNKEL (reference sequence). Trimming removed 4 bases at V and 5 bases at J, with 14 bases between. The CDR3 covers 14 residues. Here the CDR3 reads CASSPYTPRETQYF. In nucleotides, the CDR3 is TGTGCCAGCAGCCCTTATACGCCGCGGGAGACCCAGTACTTC.

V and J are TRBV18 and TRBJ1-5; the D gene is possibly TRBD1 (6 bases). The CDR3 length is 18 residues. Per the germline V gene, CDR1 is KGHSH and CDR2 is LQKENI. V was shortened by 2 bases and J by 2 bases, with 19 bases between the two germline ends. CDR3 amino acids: CASSPDVGGGSGNQPQHF. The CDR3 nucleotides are TGTGCCAGCTCACCAGACGTAGGGGGGGGATCTGGCAATCAGCCCCAGCATTTT.

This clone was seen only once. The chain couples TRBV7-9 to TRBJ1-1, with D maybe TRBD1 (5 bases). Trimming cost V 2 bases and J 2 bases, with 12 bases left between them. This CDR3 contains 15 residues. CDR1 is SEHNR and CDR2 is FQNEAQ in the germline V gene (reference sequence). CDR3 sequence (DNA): TGTGCCAGCAGCTTAAACGCAGGGCTAAACACTGAAGCTTTCTTT. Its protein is CASSLNAGLNTEAFF. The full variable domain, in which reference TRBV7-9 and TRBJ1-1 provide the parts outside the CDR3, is DTGVSQNPRHKITKRGQNVTFRCDPISEHNRLYWYRQTLGQGPEFLTYFQNEAQLEKSRLLSDRFSAERPKGSFSTLEIQRTEQGDSAMYLCASSLNAGLNTEAFFGQGTRLTVV.

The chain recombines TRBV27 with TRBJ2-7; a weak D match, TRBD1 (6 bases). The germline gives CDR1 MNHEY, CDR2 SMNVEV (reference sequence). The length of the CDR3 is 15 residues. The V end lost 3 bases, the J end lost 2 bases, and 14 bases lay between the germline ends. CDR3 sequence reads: CASSFRRDKTYEQYV. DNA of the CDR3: TGTGCCAGCAGTTTTCGCCGGGACAAGACCTACGAGCAGTACGTC.

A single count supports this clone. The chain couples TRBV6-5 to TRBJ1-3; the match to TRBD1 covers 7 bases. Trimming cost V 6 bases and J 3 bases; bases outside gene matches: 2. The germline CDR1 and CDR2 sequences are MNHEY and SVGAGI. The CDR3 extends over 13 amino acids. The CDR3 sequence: CASRTGSGNTIYF. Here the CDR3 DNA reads TGTGCCAGCAGGACAGGGAGTGGAAACACCATATATTTT.